Below, 27 T cell receptor beta chains from the same sample are listed, as sequenced in a study of Tregs in tolerant kidney transplant recipients. Assay: immunoSEQ multiplex PCR; the TCRdb copy retains only in-frame clones and omits some. Its listing shows about 23,000 clones. Recipients received nonmyeloablative bone marrow transplants from related graft donors, with transient mixed chimerism. The source material was CD4+ T cells from blood (PBMCs), sampled 6 months after the transplant. These receptors all stem from a human patient who received a combined kidney and bone marrow transplant. Part of the T cell pool may stem from the graft donor.

As for this clone: Read coverage stops 3 residues before the CDR3 terminus; the germline J gene supplies the remainder. Different DNA sequences within this sample yield the same CDR3. The genes are TRBV19 and TRBJ2-3, with D perhaps TRBD2 (6 bases). CDR1 is LNHDA, CDR2 SQIVND, per germline (reference sequence). The CDR3 is made up of 15 amino acids. V gave up 1 base and J gave up 2 bases, with 10 bases separating them. The CDR3 bases that were read are TGTGCCAGTAGTATAGGGACGGGGGACACAGATACG. Its translation: CASSIGTGDTDT. The whole CDR3 protein reads CASSIGTGDTDTQYF.

As to this clone: Read coverage stops 3 residues before the CDR3 terminus; the germline J gene supplies the remainder. This chain connects TRBV19 to TRBJ1-2; D may be TRBD1 (5 bases). The ends were cut back, 8 bases at V and 4 bases at J, with 11 bases in the middle. Germline values: CDR1 LNHDA, CDR2 SQIVND (reference sequence). The CDR3 consists of 12 residues. CDR3 DNA (partial): TGTGCCAGTCAGGACAAGGGCTATGGC. Protein: CASQDKGYG. The full CDR3 protein is CASQDKGYGYTF.

Incomplete CDR3 DNA: TGTGCCAGCAGCCCTGACAGGGGTCTTCCCTACGAG. Residues: CASSPDRGLPYE. The entire CDR3 protein is CASSPDRGLPYEQYF. The rearrangement uses TRBV7-8 and TRBJ2-7; 8 bases are shared with TRBD1. Read coverage stops 3 residues before the CDR3 terminus; the germline J gene supplies the remainder. Germline values: CDR1 SGHVS, CDR2 FQNEAQ. Trimming took 5 bases from V and 2 from J; bases not matched to a gene: 8. This CDR3 contains 15 residues.

In the case of this clone: The CDR3 goes on 3 residues after the read ends, and that part is filled in from the germline J gene. The chain couples TRBV19 to TRBJ2-7, with a possible D match to TRBD2 (6 bases). This CDR3 is built from 15 residues. Germline V lookup: CDR1 LNHDA, CDR2 SQIVND (reference sequence). Trimming removed 6 bases from V and 0 bases from J, with 15 bases in between. Incomplete CDR3 DNA: TGTGCCAGTAGCGGGGGTCTTCAAGCCTCCTACGAG. It encodes CASSGGLQASYE. The full CDR3 is CASSGGLQASYEQYF.

Points on this clone: The read halts 3 residues ahead of the CDR3 end, with the missing end drawn from the germline J gene. The chain joins TRBV2 to TRBJ1-5; TRBD1 aligns across 10 bases. Germline-derived CDR1 and CDR2 are SNHLY and FYNNEI. The trim removed 7 bases at V and 0 bases at J, leaving 6 bases unmatched. The CDR3 extends over 16 amino acids. CDR3 amino acids: CASKGQGKYSNQPQHF. CDR3 DNA (partial): TGTGCCAGCAAGGGACAGGGGAAATATAGCAATCAGCCC.

As to this clone: From the germline J gene comes the end of the CDR3, since the read stops 3 residues before it. The chain links TRBV19 to TRBJ1-1; TRBD1 agrees at 10 bases. Germline assignment: CDR1 LNHDA and CDR2 SQIVND (reference sequence). The CDR3 has 14 residues. The V and J ends lost 7 bases and 4 bases, in that order; junction bases with no gene match: 6. CDR3 region: CASTRQGALTEAFF. The covered CDR3 bases are TGTGCCAGTACCCGACAGGGGGCGCTCACTGAA.

Concerning this clone itself: The read comes to an end 3 residues before the CDR3 does, leaving the germline J gene to fill in the end. The chain employs TRBV5-1 and TRBJ2-3; tentatively, D is TRBD1 or TRBD2 (7 bases each). Looked up from germline, CDR1 is SGHRS and CDR2 is YFSETQ. V was trimmed by 4 bases and J by 4 bases, leaving 16 bases between them. This CDR3 region has 15 residues. The CDR3 reads CASSPTGRGPDTQYF. The sequenced CDR3 bases are TGCGCCAGCAGCCCGACAGGGAGGGGCCCAGATACG.

A note on this clone: The sequenced fragment ends 3 residues before the CDR3 boundary, so the rest is inferred from the germline J gene. The chain is built from TRBV6-4 and TRBJ1-2, with D tentatively TRBD1 (6 bases). V was pared by 4 bases and J by 7 bases, with 19 bases between. Germline-derived CDR1 and CDR2 are MRHNA and SNTAGT. The CDR3 runs 15 residues. CDR3 loop: CASSGDRRSSRGYTF. CDR3 DNA (partial): TGTGCCAGCAGTGGAGACAGGAGGAGCTCTCGTGGC.

About this clone itself: The CDR3 end lies 3 residues beyond the end of the read and is filled in from the germline J gene. This rearrangement joins TRBV18 to TRBJ1-2; D unclear. Germline CDR1 and CDR2: KGHSH and LQKENI. The V end was cut by 0 bases, the J end by 6 bases, with 8 bases between. The CDR3 runs 13 residues. Partial CDR3 DNA: TGTGCCAGCTCACCACCGGCAAGAAATGGC. Translation: CASSPPARNG. The whole CDR3 region reads CASSPPARNGYTF.

As to this clone: The observed sequence ends 3 residues before the CDR3 terminus, with the missing tail filled in from the germline J gene. The gene calls are TRBV20-1 and TRBJ1-1, with TRBD1 as a possible D gene (6 bases). The CDR3 length is 14 residues. CDR1 and CDR2 (germline): DFQATT, SNEGSKA (reference sequence). The V end was cut by 6 bases, the J end by 4 bases, with 18 bases between. The CDR3 here is CSARQGGVTTEAFF. Incomplete CDR3 DNA: TGCAGTGCCCGACAAGGGGGGGTGACCACTGAA.

Of note for this clone: The read ends 3 residues early relative to the CDR3; the germline J gene fills the gap. The chain has TRBV18 and TRBJ1-1, with TRBD1 matching over 12 bases. Germline V CDR1 and CDR2: KGHSH, LQKENI. This CDR3 has 15 amino acids. Incomplete CDR3 DNA: TGTGCCAGCTCACCGTCCCGGGACAGGGGGCGGGAA. Translated, it gives CASSPSRDRGRE. The CDR3 in full is CASSPSRDRGREAFF.

A word on this clone: The observed sequence ends 3 residues before the CDR3 terminus, with the missing tail filled in from the germline J gene. The V gene is TRBV5-1, the J gene TRBJ2-1; 11 bases are shared with TRBD2. Germline values: CDR1 SGHRS, CDR2 YFSETQ. J lost 7 bases, V lost 4 bases, and 7 bases had no gene match. The CDR3 has 15 residues. CDR3 bases read: TGCGCCAGCAGCCTGACTAGCGGGGTAGGAAATGAG. Its protein product is CASSLTSGVGNE. The entire CDR3 is CASSLTSGVGNEQFF.

In regard to this clone: The read finishes 3 residues shy of the CDR3 end, and the germline J gene is used to complete it. This rearrangement joins TRBV20-1 to TRBJ1-6, with a weak D call TRBD1 (5 bases). CDR1 and CDR2 (germline): DFQATT, SNEGSKA (reference sequence). The CDR3 loop spans 14 amino acids. V was cut by 5 bases and J by 7 bases, with 15 bases left in between. CDR3 in amino acids: CSAERAGRNSPLHF. The covered CDR3 bases are TGCAGTGCTGAAAGGGCAGGGAGGAATTCACCC.

Regarding this clone: Coverage ceases 3 residues before the CDR3 finishes, and the germline J gene fills in the end. V and J are TRBV14 and TRBJ2-4; TRBD1 matches 10 bases. Per the germline V gene, CDR1 is SGHDN and CDR2 is FVKESK. This CDR3 is 20 amino acids long. V lost 4 bases to trimming and J lost 0 bases; unmatched junction nucleotides: 15. The CDR3 loop reads CASSRKGTGVGGVAKNIQYF. The CDR3 DNA, read in part, is TGTGCCAGCAGCCGGAAGGGGACAGGGGTCGGCGGGGTAGCCAAAAACATT.

For this clone: The CDR3 goes on 3 residues after the read ends, and that part is filled in from the germline J gene. The rearrangement links TRBV10-3 to TRBJ2-1, with D uncertain. The germline V gene has CDR1 ENHRY and CDR2 SYGVKD. Trimming removed 11 bases from V and 8 bases from J, with 19 bases in between. CDR3 length: 13 residues. The CDR3 sequence is CASSSPPGHEQFF. Incomplete CDR3 DNA: TGTGCCTCCTCTTCCCCCCCGGGTCATGAG.

A remark on this clone: The CDR3 extends 3 residues past the end of the read, so its final part is completed from the germline J gene. The J gene is TRBJ2-7, the V gene TRBV19; no reliable D call. CDR3 length: 13 residues. Germline CDR1 and CDR2: LNHDA and SQIVND (reference sequence). V lost 2 bases to trimming and J lost 3 bases, with 8 bases between them. CDR3 protein: CASSINSYYEQYF. The sequenced part of the CDR3 DNA is TGTGCCAGTAGTATAAACTCCTACTACGAG.

Comments on this clone: The CDR3 end lies 3 residues beyond the end of the read and is filled in from the germline J gene. The chain combines TRBV18 with TRBJ2-7, with D possibly TRBD2 on 6 matching bases. The CDR3 has 13 amino acids. Trimming pared 6 bases from V and 3 bases from J, leaving 12 bases between. Germline loops: CDR1 KGHSH, CDR2 LQKENI. The CDR3 sequence: CASSPGTRYEQYF. The sequenced CDR3 bases are TGTGCCAGCTCTCCCGGGACTCGCTACGAG.

With respect to this clone: The sequenced fragment ends 3 residues before the CDR3 boundary, so the rest is inferred from the germline J gene. The rearrangement uses TRBV19 and TRBJ1-2; weak D call: TRBD1 (5 bases). Trimming stripped 8 bases from V and 2 bases from J, with 12 bases between. This CDR3 spans 13 amino acids. The germline V gene has CDR1 LNHDA and CDR2 SQIVND (reference sequence). CDR3 protein: CASGKRGNYGYTF. The sequenced CDR3 bases are TGTGCCAGTGGCAAGCGGGGGAACTATGGC.

A word on this clone: The read stops 3 residues short of the end of the CDR3; the missing end is completed from the germline J gene. This sequence joins TRBV20-1 and TRBJ1-4, with D possibly matching TRBD1 (6 bases). V lost 6 bases to trimming and J lost 6 bases, with 17 bases between them. Germline lookup yields CDR1 DFQATT and CDR2 SNEGSKA (reference sequence). This CDR3 contains 14 residues. The sequenced CDR3 bases are TGCAGTGCCGAAGGAGGGGGAAAATATGAAAAA. Protein sequence: CSAEGGGKYEK. The whole CDR3 is CSAEGGGKYEKLFF.

Notes on this clone: The CDR3 end lies 3 residues beyond the end of the read and is filled in from the germline J gene. This sequence joins TRBV29-1 and TRBJ2-5, with TRBD1 identical over 7 bases. Germline V gene sequence: CDR1 SQVTM, CDR2 ANQGSEA. Trimming at V came to 7 bases and at J to 4 bases, leaving 6 bases not matched to a gene. There are 12 residues in the CDR3. Partial CDR3 DNA: TGCAGCGCCGGTGAGGGGGCAGAGACC. Amino acid sequence: CSAGEGAET. The full CDR3 protein is CSAGEGAETQYF.

CDR3 bases read: TGTGCCAGCAGCCGGACTAGCGGGGCGTACAATGAG. It translates to CASSRTSGAYNE. In full, the CDR3 reads CASSRTSGAYNEQFF. The chain links TRBV7-2 to TRBJ2-1; 12 bases map to TRBD2. The sequence runs out 3 residues before the end of the CDR3; the remainder is reconstructed from the germline J gene. This CDR3 has 15 residues. Germline CDR1 reads SGHTA; CDR2 reads FQGNSA. The V segment lost 5 bases and the J segment 4 bases; nucleotides outside the gene matches: 3.

CDR3 DNA (partial): TGTGCCAGCAGTCCGACAGGGGGCTACAATCAGCCC. Translation gives CASSPTGGYNQP. The whole CDR3 protein reads CASSPTGGYNQPQHF. The chain couples TRBV6-2 or TRBV6-3 to TRBJ1-5; 10 nucleotides line up with TRBD1. The read gets to within 3 residues of the CDR3 end, and the germline J gene fills in the rest. Germline CDR1 is MNHEY and CDR2 is SVGEGT. The CDR3 runs to 15 residues. J lost 3 bases, V lost 5 bases, and 4 bases had no gene match.

Concerning this clone itself: The read falls 3 residues short of the CDR3 end, and the missing part is taken from the germline J gene. The genes are TRBV19 and TRBJ2-7; 13 bases match TRBD2. The trim removed 4 bases at V and 4 bases at J, leaving 4 bases unmatched. In germline, CDR1 is LNHDA, CDR2 SQIVND (reference sequence). This CDR3 is 15 amino acids long. CDR3 DNA (partial): TGTGCCAGTAGTAATTTGGGACTAGCGGGGTACGAG. This gives the protein CASSNLGLAGYE. The entire CDR3 protein reads CASSNLGLAGYEQYF.

Remarks on this clone: The CDR3 is cut off 3 residues early in the read; its end comes from the germline J gene. This rearrangement joins TRBV14 to TRBJ1-6, with 9 bases matching TRBD1. The CDR3 extends over 14 amino acids. V trimming: 5 bases; J trimming: 6 bases; junction bases outside the gene matches: 2. The V gene's germline CDR1 is SGHDN and CDR2 FVKESK. The CDR3 spells CASSNRGPNSPLHF. The CDR3 DNA, read in part, is TGTGCCAGCAGCAACAGGGGGCCTAATTCACCC.

CDR3 sequence: CASSPGRAHQPQHF. The CDR3 DNA, read in part, is TGTGCCAGCTCCCCGGGCAGGGCGCATCAGCCC. This rearrangement joins TRBV19 to TRBJ1-5, with D possibly TRBD1 on 5 matching bases. Sequencing ends 3 residues short of the CDR3 end; the germline J gene provides the rest. Looked up from germline, CDR1 is LNHDA and CDR2 is SQIVND (reference sequence). The ends were cut back, 9 bases at V and 5 bases at J, with 17 bases in the middle. The CDR3 totals 14 residues.

Incomplete CDR3 DNA: TGTGCCAGCAGGACAGGGACGAACACTGAA. Translated: CASRTGTNTE. The CDR3, in full, reads CASRTGTNTEAFF. The rearrangement uses TRBV2 and TRBJ1-1; 7 bases map to TRBD1. The CDR3 end is not reached by the read, which stops 3 residues before it; the germline J gene fills it in. Germline trimming cut 6 bases from V and 1 base from J; bases unmatched to any gene: 2. In germline, CDR1 is SNHLY, CDR2 FYNNEI. The CDR3 has 13 amino acids.

According to its frequency, this clone is medium-sized. The read stops 3 residues short of the end of the CDR3; the missing end is completed from the germline J gene. The chain uses TRBV5-1 and TRBJ1-6; 7 nucleotides agree with TRBD1. Trimming at V came to 4 bases and at J to 6 bases, leaving 7 bases not matched to a gene. The CDR3 loop spans 15 amino acids. Germline-derived CDR1 and CDR2 are SGHRS and YFSETQ. Here the CDR3 reads CASSGAQGGNSPLHF. The CDR3 bases that were read are TGCGCCAGCAGCGGGGCTCAGGGGGGTAATTCACCC.